These 17 T cell receptor beta chains came from one sample sequenced in a study of shared clonotypes between healthy human individuals (dated by TCRdb to 2020 to 2021). The library was produced with the immunoSEQ multiplex PCR assay. The table comes from immuneACCESS by way of TCRdb, which keeps in-frame sequences with V and J called. Part of the clones is missing from these tables; in studies checked, under half for an unresolved V gene and the rest for unknown reasons. The sample table records millions of clones; about 92% of these occur just once. Around 0.4% of the sample is held by the ten biggest clonotypes. What was sequenced was naive CD4+ T cells from PBMCs. Taken with the paper, the label for cell subset or site translates to: CD45RA+ positively selected. Receptor source: a man between 18 and 29 years old in good health. Some clones in this sample may be carry-over from other donors' samples.

The chain joins TRBV5-1 to TRBJ1-3, with unresolved D. V lost 0 bases and J lost 7, with 14 bases in between. CDR1 SGHRS and CDR2 YFSETQ come from the germline V gene. The CDR3 totals 15 residues. CDR3 residues: CASSLGAGSSNTIYF. The CDR3 DNA follows: TGCGCCAGCAGCTTGGGTGCGGGGAGCTCGAACACCATATATTTT.

This chain links TRBV29-1 with TRBJ1-2; D is unresolved. Germline loops: CDR1 SQVTM, CDR2 ANQGSEA. The CDR3 consists of 14 residues. Trimming removed 2 bases at V and 2 bases at J, with 12 bases between. The CDR3 loop reads CSVEWVPENYGYTF. CDR3 sequence (DNA): TGCAGCGTTGAATGGGTCCCAGAGAACTATGGCTACACCTTC.

The chain couples TRBV5-1 to TRBJ2-1; 7 bases map to TRBD2. This CDR3 spans 16 amino acids. V gave up 7 bases and J gave up 6 bases; unmatched junction bases: 16. Germline-derived CDR1 and CDR2 are SGHRS and YFSETQ. The CDR3 region has the DNA TGCGCCAGCCTATCTTCTCCGGCGGGAGTAGTCAATGAGCAGTTCTTC. Translating it yields CASLSSPAGVVNEQFF.

The V gene is TRBV7-3, the J gene TRBJ2-1; TRBD2 agrees at 9 bases. CDR1 and CDR2 from the germline V gene are SGHTA and FQGTGA. The CDR3 loop spans 17 amino acids. Trimming removed 2 bases from V and 5 bases from J; junction bases left unmatched: 10. This CDR3 reads CASSLFAGGLLNNEQFF. CDR3 nucleotides: TGTGCCAGCAGCTTATTCGCGGGAGGGCTACTAAACAATGAGCAGTTCTTC.

Worth noting for this clone: The sample carries other DNA sequences with the same CDR3. The rearrangement joins TRBV5-1 to TRBJ2-5, with 7 bases that match TRBD1. From germline, CDR1 is SGHRS and CDR2 YFSETQ. CDR3 length equals 15 residues. With 1 base clipped from V and 1 base from J, the junction kept 4 bases outside the gene matches. The CDR3, as DNA: TGCGCCAGCAGCTTGCTAGGGACAGCCCAAGAGACCCAGTACTTC. This gives the protein CASSLLGTAQETQYF. Full variable domain (outside the CDR3, taken from reference TRBV5-1 and TRBJ2-5): KAGVTQTPRYLIKTRGQQVTLSCSPISGHRSVSWYQQTPGQGLQFLFEYFSETQRNKGNFPGRFSGRQFSNSRSEMNVSTLELGDSALYLCASSLLGTAQETQYFGPGTRLLVL.

The chain's CDR3 is CASSRTVGNGYTF. The CDR3 DNA follows: TGCGCCAGCAGTCGGACAGTTGGGAATGGCTACACCTTC. The chain employs TRBV10-1 and TRBJ1-2; TRBD1 might be the D (6 bases). Per germline, CDR1 WNHNN and CDR2 SYGVQD (reference sequence). With 5 bases removed from V and 6 bases from J, the gap between germline ends came to 13 bases. This CDR3 has 13 amino acids.

The chain uses TRBV6-1 and TRBJ2-3, with D possibly TRBD2 on 7 matching bases. V dropped 2 bases and J dropped 4 bases, with 10 bases sitting between them. Germline V CDR1 and CDR2: MNHNS, SASEGT. The CDR3 runs 14 residues. Here the CDR3 reads CASSERGRADTQYF. As DNA, the CDR3 is TGTGCCAGCAGTGAAAGGGGGAGGGCAGATACGCAGTATTTT.

This chain connects TRBV7-9 to TRBJ2-2; TRBD2 matches 10 bases. V lost 3 bases, J lost 3 bases, and 4 bases stayed unmatched. This CDR3 contains 16 residues. From germline, CDR1 is SEHNR and CDR2 FQNEAQ (reference sequence). The CDR3 DNA is TGTGCCAGCAGCTTCCGGACTAGCGGTGACACCGGGGAGCTGTTTTTT. Its protein is CASSFRTSGDTGELFF.

This chain uses TRBV7-9 with TRBJ2-5; TRBD2 aligns across 9 bases. J was trimmed by 5 bases and V by 3 bases; bases with no gene match: 7. The CDR3 sequence is 15 residues long. Germline V gives CDR1 SEHNR, CDR2 FQNEAQ (reference sequence). CDR3 sequence reads: CASSFILAGAETQYF. DNA of the CDR3: TGTGCCAGCAGCTTCATCTTAGCGGGAGCTGAGACCCAGTACTTC.

This chain joins TRBV11-3 and TRBJ2-2, with TRBD2 matching over 7 bases. In germline, CDR1 is SGHNT, CDR2 YENEEA. The CDR3 runs to 14 residues. V lost 1 base, J lost 6 bases, and 2 bases stayed unmatched. The CDR3 is CASSLGLAAGELFF. The CDR3 DNA is TGTGCCAGCAGCTTAGGGCTAGCGGCCGGGGAGCTGTTTTTT.

V is TRBV29-1 and J is TRBJ2-7; 10 bases match TRBD1. This CDR3 is 13 amino acids long. CDR1 and CDR2 (germline): SQVTM, ANQGSEA. Unmatched junction bases numbered 7, after V lost 6 bases and J lost 5 bases. In nucleotides, the CDR3 is TGCAGCGTCTATCGGGACAGGGGTCACGAGCAGTACTTC. Its translation: CSVYRDRGHEQYF.

V and J are TRBV5-8 and TRBJ2-6; D is ambiguous. Germline-derived CDR1 and CDR2 are SGHTS and YDEGEE. Trimming shortened V by 0 bases and J by 1 base, and 8 bases separated the two germline ends. The CDR3 has 16 residues. The CDR3 sequence: CASSLDRISGANVLTF. In nucleotides, the CDR3 is TGTGCCAGCAGCTTGGATAGGATATCTGGGGCCAACGTCCTGACTTTC.

CDR3 coding DNA: TGCGCCAGCAGCCAGACCCGGGACAGGGGGCGCATCACCTATGGCTACACCTTC. It encodes CASSQTRDRGRITYGYTF. V gene TRBV4-3 combines with J gene TRBJ1-2; 12 bases agree with TRBD1. The CDR3 covers 18 residues. J gave up 4 bases and V 3 bases, and 12 bases lay outside the gene matches. Germline values: CDR1 LGHNA, CDR2 YSLEER.

This clone was recorded only once. The chain is built from TRBV4-2 and TRBJ2-3; 10 bases align to TRBD2. The ends lost 4 bases at V and 8 bases at J; junction bases unmatched: 15. The CDR3 loop spans 17 amino acids. Germline CDR1 reads LGHNA; CDR2 reads YNFKEQ. The CDR3 nucleotides read TGTGCCAGCAGCCGCGCCGGGACTAGCGAACTAGGGGTTACGCAGTATTTT. Translated, it gives CASSRAGTSELGVTQYF.

Points on this clone: Distinct nucleotide sequences in the sample also encode this CDR3. The chain joins TRBV29-1 to TRBJ2-7; D is possibly TRBD2 (5 bases). The V end was cut by 3 bases, the J end by 3 bases, with 6 bases between. Germline assignment: CDR1 SQVTM and CDR2 ANQGSEA. This CDR3 region has 11 residues. CDR3 nucleotide sequence: TGCAGCGTTGATGCGGGCTACGAGCAGTACTTC. Protein product: CSVDAGYEQYF.

The chain is built from TRBV7-2 and TRBJ1-3; D unresolved. The CDR3 is 13 amino acids. Between the trimmed V and J ends, which lost 2 bases and 6 bases, there was a span of 8 bases. The germline V gene has CDR1 SGHTA and CDR2 FQGNSA. The CDR3 sequence is CASSLSRANTIYF. The CDR3 nucleotides are TGTGCCAGCAGCTTAAGCCGGGCAAACACCATATATTTT.

A few counts support this clone. This sample also contains other DNA sequences that code for the same CDR3. The chain combines TRBV7-2 with TRBJ1-5; D is undetermined. Germline V CDR1 and CDR2: SGHTA, FQGNSA. The CDR3 runs 12 residues. V was clipped by 1 base and J by 7 bases, with 5 bases between them. CDR3 in amino acids: CASSLDGQPQHF. The CDR3 DNA reads as TGTGCCAGCAGCTTAGATGGGCAGCCCCAGCATTTT.